These T cell receptor beta chains were read from a single sample in a study of chemoradiotherapy in HPV16-positive cancers. Clones were read by immunoSEQ multiplex PCR, and TCRdb kept only the in-frame ones, dropping some. The sample records about 3,400 clones, about nine tenths being singletons. This specimen was blood, taken from a patient who underwent chemoradiotherapy. All receptors derive from a human donor with HPV-associated anogenital cancer. Each CDR3 is given with its conserved first and last residue. Clone size is given for some rows only: seen once, a few or many times, or a class if the clone is expanded.

CDR3: CASRSTGQGGETQYF
V: TRBV6-5
size: -

CDR3: CSVDRNNGTNTGELFF
V: TRBV29-1
size: -

CDR3: CASSLNSRGQQETQYF
V: TRBV7-8
size: -

CDR3: CASSFERNNEQFF
V: TRBV4-3
size: -

CDR3: CASSQEAPNF
V: TRBV4-3
size: few

CDR3: CASSYQETQYF
V: TRBV4-1
size: few

CDR3: CASVYDLPNYGYTF
V: TRBV18
size: -

CDR3: CASSFDDITGGDEKLFF
V: TRBV27
size: -

CDR3: CASSQVQGAGTEAFF
V: TRBV4-1
size: once

CDR3: CASSDSWTSEMNSYEQYF
V: TRBV6-4
size: -

CDR3: CASSLNRRNTGELFF
V: TRBV5-1
size: -

CDR3: CASSEAMGRGQETQYF
V: TRBV2
size: once

CDR3: CASSFRTGEVNGANVLTF
V: TRBV9
size: -